The 8 T cell receptor beta chains reported below all come from one sample, sequenced in a study of radiotherapy plus CTLA-4 blockade in lung cancer listed by TCRdb under 2018. The library was prepared using the immunoSEQ multiplex PCR assay. TCRdb took over this immuneACCESS table, retaining in-frame rearrangements with V and J assigned. Such tables are incomplete; in checked studies, under half of the missing clones stem from an unresolved V gene, and the remainder is unexplained. Present in this sample are about 51,000 clones, roughly three quarters of which were seen just once. About 8.5% of the sample is taken by the ten largest. The sequencing used peripheral blood, collected from a patient treated with radiotherapy plus ipilimumab. Receptors were obtained from a human donor with non-small cell lung cancer who had a complete response to radiotherapy plus ipilimumab.

A few counts support this clone. The chain combines TRBV6-6 with TRBJ2-2, with TRBD1 as a possible D gene (6 bases). The V end was cut by 6 bases, the J end by 0 bases, with 11 bases between. The CDR3 consists of 15 residues. Germline CDR1 MNHNY, CDR2 SVGAGI (reference sequence). CDR3 nucleotide sequence: TGTGCCAGCAGCGACAGGTTATCGAACACCGGGGAGCTGTTTTTT. Encoded protein: CASSDRLSNTGELFF.

The table lists this clone with a count of one. J is TRBJ2-1 and V is TRBV29-1; no reliable D call. The CDR3 covers 11 residues. Germline V CDR1 and CDR2: SQVTM, ANQGSEA. The DNA of the CDR3 is TGCAGTGTCCTGGGTGAGGATGAGCAGTTCTTC. Its protein product is CSVLGEDEQFF.

The chain joins TRBV18 to TRBJ2-5; 12 positions match TRBD2. Per the germline V gene, CDR1 is KGHSH and CDR2 is LQKENI. The CDR3 spans 16 residues. V shed 2 bases and J 1 base; nucleotides not matched to a gene: 2. The CDR3 loop reads CASSPTSGGFQETQYF. The CDR3 coding sequence is TGTGCCAGCTCACCAACTAGCGGGGGGTTCCAAGAGACCCAGTACTTC.

The V and J genes are TRBV29-1 and TRBJ2-1; 8 bases are shared with TRBD1. Per germline, CDR1 SQVTM and CDR2 ANQGSEA. This CDR3 is built from 11 residues. CDR3 protein: CRMTGVNEQFF. The CDR3 nucleotides are TGCAGAATGACAGGGGTCAATGAGCAGTTCTTC.

The V gene is TRBV9, the J gene TRBJ2-5, with 9 positions matching TRBD2. The DNA end is a closer match to TRBJ2-7, so the J assignment may be wrong. The CDR3 covers 15 residues. The V gene's germline CDR1 is SGDLS and CDR2 YYNGEE. CDR3 in amino acids: CASSVEAGGSTEQYF. As DNA, the CDR3 is TGTGCCAGCAGCGTAGAGGCGGGGGGGAGTACCGAGCAGTACTTC.

This clone has just a few counts. The chain recombines TRBV11-2 with TRBJ2-3; TRBD2 matches 9 bases. Germline-derived CDR1 and CDR2 are SGHAT and FQNNGV. Trimming at V came to 5 bases and at J to 4 bases, leaving 10 bases not matched to a gene. This CDR3 contains 16 residues. CDR3: CASSQSRGGGADTQYF. The DNA for the CDR3 is TGTGCCAGCAGCCAATCGCGGGGGGGCGGTGCAGATACGCAGTATTTT.

This clone occurred once. At one end the junction does not follow the germline gene, possibly because of a read error. This rearrangement joins TRBV29-1 to TRBJ2-2, with D maybe TRBD1 (5 bases). The CDR3 is made up of 10 amino acids. CDR1 and CDR2 from the germline V gene are SQVTM and ANQGSEA. The CDR3, as DNA: TGCAGCGTCCGGATAGGGGAACTGTTTTTT. The encoded protein is CSVRIGELFF.

V gene TRBV18 combines with J gene TRBJ2-1, with 9 bases aligning to TRBD2. The CDR3 extends over 15 amino acids. V lost 4 bases, J lost 4 bases, and 5 bases stayed unmatched. The germline V gene has CDR1 KGHSH and CDR2 LQKENI. The CDR3 loop is CASSLTTSGYNEQFF. In nucleotides, the CDR3 is TGTGCCAGCTCACTGACGACTAGCGGTTACAATGAGCAGTTCTTC.